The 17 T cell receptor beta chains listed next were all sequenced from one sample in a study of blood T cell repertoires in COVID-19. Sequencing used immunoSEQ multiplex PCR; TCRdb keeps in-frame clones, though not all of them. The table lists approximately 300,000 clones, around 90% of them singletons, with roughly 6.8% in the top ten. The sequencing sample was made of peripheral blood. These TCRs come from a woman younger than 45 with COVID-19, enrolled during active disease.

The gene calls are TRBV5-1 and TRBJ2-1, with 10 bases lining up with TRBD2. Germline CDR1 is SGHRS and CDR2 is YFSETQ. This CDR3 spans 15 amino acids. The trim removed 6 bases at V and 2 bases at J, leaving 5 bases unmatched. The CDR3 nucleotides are TGCGCCAGCACCTCCGGGACTAGCGCCTACAATGAGCAGTTCTTC. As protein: CASTSGTSAYNEQFF.

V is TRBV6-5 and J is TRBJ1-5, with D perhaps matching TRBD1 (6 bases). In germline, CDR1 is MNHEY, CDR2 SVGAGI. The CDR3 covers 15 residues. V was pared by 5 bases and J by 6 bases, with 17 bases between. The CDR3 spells CASSPVGGGGQPQHF. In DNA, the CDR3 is TGTGCCAGCAGTCCGGTTGGGGGGGGCGGTCAGCCCCAGCATTTT.

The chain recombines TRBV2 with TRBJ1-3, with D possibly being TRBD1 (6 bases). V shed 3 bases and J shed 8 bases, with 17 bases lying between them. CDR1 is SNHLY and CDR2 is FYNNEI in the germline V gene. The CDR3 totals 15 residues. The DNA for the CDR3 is TGTGCCAGCAGTGAGGGGCAGGGACAAGGATACACCATATATTTT. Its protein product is CASSEGQGQGYTIYF.

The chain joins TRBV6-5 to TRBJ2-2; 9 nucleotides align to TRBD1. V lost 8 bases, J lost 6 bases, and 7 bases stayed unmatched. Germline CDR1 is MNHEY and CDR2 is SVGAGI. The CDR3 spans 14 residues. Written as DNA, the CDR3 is TGTGCCAGCTATAGGACAGGGGTCGCCGGGGAGCTGTTTTTT. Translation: CASYRTGVAGELFF.

The CDR3 nucleotides are TGTGCCAGTAGTATGTACGGGACTAACACTGAAGCTTTCTTT. This encodes CASSMYGTNTEAFF. The J gene is TRBJ1-1, the V gene TRBV19, with a tentative D call TRBD1 (5 bases). Germline V gene data show CDR1 as LNHDA and CDR2 as SQIVND (reference sequence). The V end was cut by 3 bases, the J end by 2 bases, with 10 bases between. This CDR3 spans 14 amino acids.

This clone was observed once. CDR3 amino acids: CAWSRTGWFDEQYF. CDR3 nucleotides: TGTGCCTGGAGTCGGACAGGGTGGTTCGACGAGCAGTACTTC. The chain joins TRBV30 to TRBJ2-7, with 8 bases fitting TRBD1. Trimming at V came to 2 bases and at J to 5 bases, leaving 8 bases not matched to a gene. The V gene's germline CDR1 is GTSNPN and CDR2 SVGIG (reference sequence). The CDR3 contains 14 residues.

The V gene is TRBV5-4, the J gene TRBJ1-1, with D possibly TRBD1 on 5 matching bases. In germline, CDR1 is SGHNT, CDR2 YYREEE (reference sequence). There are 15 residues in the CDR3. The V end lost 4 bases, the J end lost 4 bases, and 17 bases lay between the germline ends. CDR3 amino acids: CASSPGGGWTTEAFF. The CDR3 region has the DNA TGTGCCAGCAGCCCCGGGGGGGGGTGGACCACTGAAGCTTTCTTT.

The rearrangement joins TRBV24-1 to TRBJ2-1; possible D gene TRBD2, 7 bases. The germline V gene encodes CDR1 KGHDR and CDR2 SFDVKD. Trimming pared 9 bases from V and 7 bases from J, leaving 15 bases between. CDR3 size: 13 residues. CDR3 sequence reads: CATAGGGENEQFF. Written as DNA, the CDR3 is TGTGCCACCGCCGGCGGGGGCGAGAATGAGCAGTTCTTC.

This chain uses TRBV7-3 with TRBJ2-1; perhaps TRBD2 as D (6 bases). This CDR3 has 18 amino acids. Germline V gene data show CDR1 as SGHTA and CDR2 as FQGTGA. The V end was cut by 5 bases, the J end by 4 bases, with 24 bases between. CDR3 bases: TGTGCCAGCAGCCTGGGCCCCTATTCGGGAGAGACTTACAATGAGCAGTTCTTC. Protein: CASSLGPYSGETYNEQFF.

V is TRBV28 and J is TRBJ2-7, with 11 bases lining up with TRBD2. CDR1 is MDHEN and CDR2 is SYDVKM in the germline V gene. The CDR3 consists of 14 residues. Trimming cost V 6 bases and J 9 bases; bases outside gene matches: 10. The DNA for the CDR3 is TGTGCCAGCAGCACTAGCGGGAGCTTTTGGGTGCAGTACTTC. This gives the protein CASSTSGSFWVQYF.

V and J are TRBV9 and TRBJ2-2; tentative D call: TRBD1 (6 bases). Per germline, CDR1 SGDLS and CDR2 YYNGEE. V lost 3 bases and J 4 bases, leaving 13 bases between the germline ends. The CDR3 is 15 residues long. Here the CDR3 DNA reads TGTGCCAGCAGCGCCCGGGACAAAATCACCGGGGAGCTGTTTTTT. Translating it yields CASSARDKITGELFF. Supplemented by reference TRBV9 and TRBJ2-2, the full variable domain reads DSGVTQTPKHLITATGQRVTLRCSPRSGDLSVYWYQQSLDQGLQFLIQYYNGEERAKGNILERFSAQQFPDLHSELNLSSLELGDSALYFCASSARDKITGELFFGEGSRLTVL.

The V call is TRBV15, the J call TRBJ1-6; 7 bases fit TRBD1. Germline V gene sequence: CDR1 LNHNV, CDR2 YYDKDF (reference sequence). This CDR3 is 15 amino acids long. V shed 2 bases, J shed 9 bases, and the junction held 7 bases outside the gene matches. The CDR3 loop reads CATSRQRQGGSPLHF. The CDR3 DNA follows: TGTGCCACCAGCAGACAGAGACAGGGTGGTTCACCCCTCCACTTT.

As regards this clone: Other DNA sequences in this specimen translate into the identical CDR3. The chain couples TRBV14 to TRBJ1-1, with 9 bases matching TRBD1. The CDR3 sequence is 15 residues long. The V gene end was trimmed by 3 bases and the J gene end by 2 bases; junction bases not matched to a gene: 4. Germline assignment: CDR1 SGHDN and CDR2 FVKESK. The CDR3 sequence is CASSQRTGANTEAFF. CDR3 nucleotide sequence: TGTGCCAGCAGCCAGAGGACAGGGGCCAACACTGAAGCTTTCTTT.

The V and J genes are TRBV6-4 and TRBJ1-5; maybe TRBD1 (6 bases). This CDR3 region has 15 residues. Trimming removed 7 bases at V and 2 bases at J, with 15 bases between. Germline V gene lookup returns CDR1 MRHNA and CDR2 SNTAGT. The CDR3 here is CASMCIRQGNQPQHF. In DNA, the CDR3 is TGTGCCAGCATGTGTATACGACAGGGCAATCAGCCCCAGCATTTT.

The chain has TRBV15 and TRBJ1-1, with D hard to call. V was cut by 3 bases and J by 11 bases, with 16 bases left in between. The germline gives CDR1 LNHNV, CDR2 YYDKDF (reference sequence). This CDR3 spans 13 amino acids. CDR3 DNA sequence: TGTGCCACCAGCAGGGATAGACTAAATGAGGCTTTCTTT. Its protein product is CATSRDRLNEAFF. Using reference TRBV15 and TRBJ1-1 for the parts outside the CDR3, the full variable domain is DAMVIQNPRYQVTQFGKPVTLSCSQTLNHNVMYWYQQKSSQAPKLLFHYYDKDFNNEADTPDNFQSRRPNTSFCFLDIRSPGLGDTAMYLCATSRDRLNEAFFGQGTRLTVV.

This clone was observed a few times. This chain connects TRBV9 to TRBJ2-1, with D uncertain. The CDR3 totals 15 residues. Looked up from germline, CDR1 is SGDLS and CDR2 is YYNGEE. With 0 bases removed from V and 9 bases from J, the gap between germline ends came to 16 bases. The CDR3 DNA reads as TGTGCCAGCAGCGTAGGACTCCTCGGCTCCTCTGAGCAGTTCTTC. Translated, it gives CASSVGLLGSSEQFF. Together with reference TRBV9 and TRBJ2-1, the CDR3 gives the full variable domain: DSGVTQTPKHLITATGQRVTLRCSPRSGDLSVYWYQQSLDQGLQFLIQYYNGEERAKGNILERFSAQQFPDLHSELNLSSLELGDSALYFCASSVGLLGSSEQFFGPGTRLTVL.

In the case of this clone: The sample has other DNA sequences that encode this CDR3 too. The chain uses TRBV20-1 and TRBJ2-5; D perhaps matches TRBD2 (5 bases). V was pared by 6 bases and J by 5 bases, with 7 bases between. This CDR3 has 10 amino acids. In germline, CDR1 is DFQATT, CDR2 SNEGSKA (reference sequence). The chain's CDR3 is CSAPGETQYF. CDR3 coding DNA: TGCAGTGCACCGGGGGAGACCCAGTACTTC.